These 15 T cell receptor beta chains were all obtained from the same sample, sequenced in a study of blood T cell repertoires in COVID-19. The data were produced by immunoSEQ multiplex PCR, yet TCRdb's version contains in-frame clones alone and is incomplete. The sample holds roughly 260,000 clones, roughly 82% seen once. The specimen was peripheral blood. The receptors stem from a woman between 65 and 79 years old with acute or convalescent COVID-19.

This clone was observed once. The chain uses TRBV7-2 and TRBJ1-3, with D maybe TRBD1 (5 bases). Trimming removed 6 bases from V and 1 base from J, with 10 bases in between. This CDR3 region has 14 residues. Germline CDR1 SGHTA, CDR2 FQGNSA. The CDR3 is CASSRQSSGNTIYF. CDR3 nucleotide sequence: TGTGCCAGCAGTCGACAGAGTTCTGGAAACACCATATATTTT. Full variable domain (rest looked up from reference TRBV7-2 and TRBJ1-3): GAGVSQSPSNKVTEKGKDVELRCDPISGHTALYWYRQSLGQGLEFLIYFQGNSAPDKSGLPSDRFSAERTGGSVSTLTIQRTQQEDSAVYLCASSRQSSGNTIYFGEGSWLTVV.

The genes are TRBV2 and TRBJ1-1, with D perhaps TRBD1 (5 bases). Germline values: CDR1 SNHLY, CDR2 FYNNEI. The CDR3 loop spans 14 amino acids. The V end lost 6 bases, the J end lost 0 bases, and 11 bases lay between the germline ends. CDR3 DNA sequence: TGTGCCAGCAGGGTGACAGAAATGAACACTGAAGCTTTCTTT. Amino acids: CASRVTEMNTEAFF.

This clone is a singleton in its sample. This chain links TRBV7-8 with TRBJ1-1, with D possibly matching TRBD1 (6 bases). CDR1 is SGHVS and CDR2 is FQNEAQ in the germline V gene. The CDR3 runs 16 residues. With 5 bases removed from V and 7 bases from J, the gap between germline ends came to 23 bases. CDR3 protein: CASSLGAHGRAHEAFF. In DNA form, the CDR3 reads TGTGCCAGCAGCCTGGGGGCCCATGGGAGGGCTCATGAAGCTTTCTTT.

The chain carries TRBV29-1 and TRBJ1-1; TRBD1 matches 7 bases. CDR1 and CDR2 from the germline V gene are SQVTM and ANQGSEA. The CDR3 is 11 residues long. The ends lost 4 bases at V and 5 bases at J; junction bases unmatched: 1. As DNA, the CDR3 is TGCAGCGTTGCGACAGGGACTGAAGCTTTCTTT. Its translation: CSVATGTEAFF.

The chain has TRBV28 and TRBJ2-7, with a tentative D call TRBD1 (5 bases). The CDR3 consists of 14 residues. Germline CDR1 MDHEN, CDR2 SYDVKM. V shed 2 bases and J shed 3 bases, with 11 bases lying between them. The chain's CDR3 is CASSLEAGFYEQYF. CDR3 sequence (DNA): TGTGCCAGCAGTTTAGAGGCAGGGTTCTACGAGCAGTACTTC.

The rearrangement joins TRBV7-9 to TRBJ2-1, with D perhaps TRBD1 (5 bases). The length of the CDR3 is 15 residues. Trimming took 2 bases from V and 4 from J, leaving 12 bases between them. Germline assignment: CDR1 SEHNR and CDR2 FQNEAQ (reference sequence). CDR3 sequence: CASSLSGASYNEQFF. DNA of the CDR3: TGTGCCAGCAGCTTAAGTGGGGCCTCTTACAATGAGCAGTTCTTC.

This chain joins TRBV29-1 and TRBJ2-3, with 10 bases aligning to TRBD1. V shed 6 bases, J shed 2 bases, and the junction held 8 bases outside the gene matches. Germline lookup yields CDR1 SQVTM and CDR2 ANQGSEA. The CDR3 runs 15 residues. The CDR3 loop reads CSVSRTGGTTDTQYF. The DNA of the CDR3 is TGCAGCGTCTCCCGGACAGGGGGGACCACAGATACGCAGTATTTT.

J is TRBJ1-6 and V is TRBV6-5; tentatively, D is TRBD1 (5 bases). V dropped 0 bases and J dropped 5 bases, with 8 bases sitting between them. Germline CDR1 MNHEY, CDR2 SVGAGI. CDR3 length equals 15 residues. Here the CDR3 DNA reads TGTGCCAGCAGTTACTCGAACAGGCATAATTCACCCCTCCACTTT. Its translation is CASSYSNRHNSPLHF.

The gene calls are TRBV7-2 and TRBJ1-3, with TRBD1 matching 7 bases. The V gene's germline CDR1 is SGHTA and CDR2 FQGNSA. The CDR3 consists of 16 residues. The J segment lost 4 bases and the V segment lost 5 bases, leaving 11 bases of the junction unmatched. The CDR3 sequence: CASSPRQGTAGNTIYF. The CDR3 coding sequence is TGTGCCAGCAGCCCAAGACAGGGTACAGCGGGAAACACCATATATTTT.

The V and J genes are TRBV3-1 (or the pseudogene TRBV3-2) and TRBJ2-1; perhaps TRBD1 as D (6 bases). This CDR3 is built from 16 residues. The V end was cut by 3 bases, the J end by 0 bases, with 12 bases between. Germline-derived CDR1 and CDR2 are LGHDT and YNNKEL (reference sequence). The CDR3, as DNA: TGTGCCAGCAGCCAGGGAGACAGGTTCTCCTACAATGAGCAGTTCTTC. It encodes CASSQGDRFSYNEQFF.

A word on this clone: Sequence at one end of the junction differs from germline and may be a read error. This rearrangement joins TRBV10-3 to TRBJ2-2; possibly TRBD2 for D (5 bases). Per germline, CDR1 ENHRY and CDR2 SYGVKD. This CDR3 contains 16 residues. CDR3 region: CAISDRKGSEPGELFF. For the CDR3, the DNA is TGTGCCATAAGTGATAGGAAAGGGAGTGAGCCCGGGGAGCTGTTTTTT.

The CDR3 loop reads CSASSGHSSNQPQHF. As DNA, the CDR3 is TGCAGTGCTAGTTCAGGGCATAGTAGCAATCAGCCCCAGCATTTT. The V gene is TRBV20-1, the J gene TRBJ1-5; D might be TRBD1 (5 bases). This CDR3 has 15 residues. V gave up 3 bases and J gave up 0 bases, with 12 bases separating them. Germline lookup yields CDR1 DFQATT and CDR2 SNEGSKA (reference sequence).

A single count supports this clone. This chain connects TRBV15 to TRBJ1-5; possible D gene TRBD1, 6 bases. Germline loops: CDR1 LNHNV, CDR2 YYDKDF (reference sequence). The CDR3 has 16 residues. V was trimmed by 0 bases and J by 3 bases, leaving 12 bases between them. CDR3 sequence: CATSRDPGANNQPQHF. The CDR3 DNA reads as TGTGCCACCAGCAGAGATCCAGGGGCTAACAATCAGCCCCAGCATTTT.

CDR3 sequence: CASSYSTRGAAEAFF. The CDR3 DNA is TGTGCCAGCAGTTACTCTACCCGGGGGGCTGCTGAAGCTTTCTTT. The V and J genes are TRBV6-5 and TRBJ1-1; possible D gene TRBD1, 6 bases. Trimming took off 0 bases at V and 6 bases at J, with 14 bases between the two ends. This CDR3 spans 15 amino acids. Germline V gives CDR1 MNHEY, CDR2 SVGAGI.

For the CDR3, the DNA is TGTGCCAGCTGTCTAGCGGGACGAACCAATGAGCAGTTCTTC. Its protein product is CASCLAGRTNEQFF. This rearrangement joins TRBV6-5 to TRBJ2-1; 9 bases align to TRBD2. The CDR3 is made up of 14 amino acids. Germline V gene data show CDR1 as MNHEY and CDR2 as SVGAGI. Trimming cost V 8 bases and J 6 bases; bases outside gene matches: 8.